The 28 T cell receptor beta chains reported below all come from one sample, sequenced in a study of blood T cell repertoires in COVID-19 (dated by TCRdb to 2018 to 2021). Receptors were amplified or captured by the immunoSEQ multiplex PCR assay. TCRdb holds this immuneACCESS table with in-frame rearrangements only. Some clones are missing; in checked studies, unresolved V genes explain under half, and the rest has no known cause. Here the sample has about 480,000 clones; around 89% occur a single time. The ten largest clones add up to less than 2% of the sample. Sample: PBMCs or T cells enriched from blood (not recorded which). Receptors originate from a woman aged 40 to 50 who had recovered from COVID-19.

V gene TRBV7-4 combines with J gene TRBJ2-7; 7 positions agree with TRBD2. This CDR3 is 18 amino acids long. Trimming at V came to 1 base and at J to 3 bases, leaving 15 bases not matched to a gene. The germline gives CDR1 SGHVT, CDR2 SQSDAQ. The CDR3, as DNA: TGTGCCAGCAGCTTAGGACAGCGGGATAGCGTGAGTGACTACGAGCAGTACTTC. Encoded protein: CASSLGQRDSVSDYEQYF.

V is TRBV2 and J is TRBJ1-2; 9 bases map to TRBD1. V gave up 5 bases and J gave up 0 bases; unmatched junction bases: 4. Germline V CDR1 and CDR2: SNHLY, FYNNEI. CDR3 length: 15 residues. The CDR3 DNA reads TGTGCCAGCAGTTCTAACAGGGGGCCTAACTATGGCTACACCTTC. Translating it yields CASSSNRGPNYGYTF.

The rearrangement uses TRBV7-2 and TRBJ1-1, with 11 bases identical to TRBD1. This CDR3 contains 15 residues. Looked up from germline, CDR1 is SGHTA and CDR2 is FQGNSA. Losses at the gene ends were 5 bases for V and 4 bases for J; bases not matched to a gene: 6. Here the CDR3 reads CASSPWTGGVTEAFF. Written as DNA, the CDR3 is TGTGCCAGCAGCCCATGGACAGGGGGCGTCACTGAAGCTTTCTTT.

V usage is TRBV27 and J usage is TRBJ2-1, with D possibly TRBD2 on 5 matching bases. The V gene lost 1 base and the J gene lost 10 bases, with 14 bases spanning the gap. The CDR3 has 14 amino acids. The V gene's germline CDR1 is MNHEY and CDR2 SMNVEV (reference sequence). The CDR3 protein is CASSLFRGAGEQFF. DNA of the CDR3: TGTGCCAGCAGTTTATTCCGGGGTGCCGGGGAGCAGTTCTTC.

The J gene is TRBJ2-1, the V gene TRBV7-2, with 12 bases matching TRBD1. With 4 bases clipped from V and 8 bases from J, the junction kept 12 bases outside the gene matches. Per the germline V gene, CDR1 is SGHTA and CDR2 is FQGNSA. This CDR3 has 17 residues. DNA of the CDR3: TGTGCCAGCAGCTCGGGTACCGGGACAGGGGGCTCGGATGAGCAGTTCTTC. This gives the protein CASSSGTGTGGSDEQFF.

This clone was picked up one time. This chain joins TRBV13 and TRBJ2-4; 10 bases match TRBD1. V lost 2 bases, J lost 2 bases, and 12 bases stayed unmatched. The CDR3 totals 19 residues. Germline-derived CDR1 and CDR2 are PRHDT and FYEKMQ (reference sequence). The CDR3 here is CASSLLGGRDRGSKNIQYF. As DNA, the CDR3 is TGTGCCAGCAGCTTATTGGGGGGCCGGGACAGGGGTTCCAAAAACATTCAGTACTTC.

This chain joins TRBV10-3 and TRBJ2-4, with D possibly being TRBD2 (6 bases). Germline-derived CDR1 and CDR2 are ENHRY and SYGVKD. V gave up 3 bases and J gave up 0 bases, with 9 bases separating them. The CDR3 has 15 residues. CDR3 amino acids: CAISDPAGAKNIQYF. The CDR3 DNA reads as TGTGCCATCAGTGACCCAGCGGGAGCCAAAAACATTCAGTACTTC.

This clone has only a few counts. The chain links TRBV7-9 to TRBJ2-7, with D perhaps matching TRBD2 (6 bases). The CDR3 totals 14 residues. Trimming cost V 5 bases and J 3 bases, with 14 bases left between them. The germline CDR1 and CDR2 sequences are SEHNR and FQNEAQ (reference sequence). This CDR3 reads CASSPGGGFYEQYF. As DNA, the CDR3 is TGTGCCAGCAGCCCCGGCGGAGGGTTCTACGAGCAGTACTTC.

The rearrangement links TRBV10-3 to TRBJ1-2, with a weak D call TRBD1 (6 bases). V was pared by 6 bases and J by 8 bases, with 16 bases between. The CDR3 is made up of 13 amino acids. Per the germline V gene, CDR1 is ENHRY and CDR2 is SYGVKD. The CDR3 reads CAIRTTGPGGYTF. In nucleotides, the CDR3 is TGTGCCATCAGGACTACAGGGCCAGGGGGCTACACCTTC.

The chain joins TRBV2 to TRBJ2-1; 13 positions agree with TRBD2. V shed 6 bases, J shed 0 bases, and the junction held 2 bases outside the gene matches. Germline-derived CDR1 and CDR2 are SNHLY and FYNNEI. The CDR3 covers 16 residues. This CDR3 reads CASRGTSGDSYNEQFF. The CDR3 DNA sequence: TGTGCCAGCAGAGGGACTAGCGGGGACTCCTACAATGAGCAGTTCTTC.

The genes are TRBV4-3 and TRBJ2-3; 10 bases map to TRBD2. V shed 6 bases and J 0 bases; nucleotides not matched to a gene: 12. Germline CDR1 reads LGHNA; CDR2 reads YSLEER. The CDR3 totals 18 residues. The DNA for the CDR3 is TGCGCCAGCAGGGAGAGGACTAGCGGCTCAAATAGCACAGATACGCAGTATTTT. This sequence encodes CASRERTSGSNSTDTQYF.

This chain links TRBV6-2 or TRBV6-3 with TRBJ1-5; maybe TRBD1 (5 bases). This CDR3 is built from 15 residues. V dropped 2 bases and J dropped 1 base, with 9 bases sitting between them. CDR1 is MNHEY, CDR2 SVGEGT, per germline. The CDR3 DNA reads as TGTGCCAGCAGTTACGACAGTTCCAGCAATCAGCCCCAGCATTTT. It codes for CASSYDSSSNQPQHF.

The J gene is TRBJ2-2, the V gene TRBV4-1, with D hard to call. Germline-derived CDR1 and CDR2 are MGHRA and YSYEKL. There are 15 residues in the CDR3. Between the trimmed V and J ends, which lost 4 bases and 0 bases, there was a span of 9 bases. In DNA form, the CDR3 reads TGCGCCAGCAGCCCCTCCCCCCCGAACACCGGGGAGCTGTTTTTT. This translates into CASSPSPPNTGELFF.

The CDR3: CASRAFPSSGSDQETQYF. The CDR3 DNA sequence: TGTGCCAGCAGGGCATTTCCCAGTAGCGGGAGCGACCAAGAGACCCAGTACTTC. The rearrangement links TRBV11-2 to TRBJ2-5, with 9 bases identical to TRBD2. V was pared by 6 bases and J by 0 bases, with 14 bases of the junction left unmatched. CDR1 and CDR2 (germline): SGHAT, FQNNGV. CDR3 length equals 18 residues. Together with reference TRBV11-2 and TRBJ2-5, the CDR3 gives the full variable domain: EAGVAQSPRYKIIEKRQSVAFWCNPISGHATLYWYQQILGQGPKLLIQFQNNGVVDDSQLPKDRFSAERLKGVDSTLKIQPAKLEDSAVYLCASRAFPSSGSDQETQYFGPGTRLLVL.

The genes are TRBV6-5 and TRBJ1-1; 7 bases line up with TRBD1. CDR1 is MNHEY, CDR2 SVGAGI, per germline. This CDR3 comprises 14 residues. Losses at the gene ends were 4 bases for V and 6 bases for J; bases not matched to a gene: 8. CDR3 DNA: TGTGCCAGCAGTTCTGCGGGACAGTATGCTGAAGCTTTCTTT. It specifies CASSSAGQYAEAFF.

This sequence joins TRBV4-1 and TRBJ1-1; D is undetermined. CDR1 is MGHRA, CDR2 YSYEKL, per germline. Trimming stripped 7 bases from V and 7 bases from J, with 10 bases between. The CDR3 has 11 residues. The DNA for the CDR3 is TGCGCCAGCACCGGAGGGATTGAAGCTTTCTTT. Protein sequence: CASTGGIEAFF.

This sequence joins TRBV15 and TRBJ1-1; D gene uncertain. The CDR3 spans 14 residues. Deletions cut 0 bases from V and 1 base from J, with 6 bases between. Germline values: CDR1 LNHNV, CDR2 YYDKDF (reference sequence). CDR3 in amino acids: CATSRDAWNTEAFF. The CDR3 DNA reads TGTGCCACCAGCAGAGACGCGTGGAACACTGAAGCTTTCTTT. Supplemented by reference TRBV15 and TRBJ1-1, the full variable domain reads DAMVIQNPRYQVTQFGKPVTLSCSQTLNHNVMYWYQQKSSQAPKLLFHYYDKDFNNEADTPDNFQSRRPNTSFCFLDIRSPGLGDTAMYLCATSRDAWNTEAFFGQGTRLTVV.

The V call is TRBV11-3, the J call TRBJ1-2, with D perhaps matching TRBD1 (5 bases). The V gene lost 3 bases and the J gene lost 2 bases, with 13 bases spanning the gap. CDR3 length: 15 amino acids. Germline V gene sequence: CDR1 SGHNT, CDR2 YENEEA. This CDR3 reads CASSFGTGVNYGYTF. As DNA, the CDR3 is TGTGCCAGCAGCTTTGGGACGGGAGTCAACTATGGCTACACCTTC.

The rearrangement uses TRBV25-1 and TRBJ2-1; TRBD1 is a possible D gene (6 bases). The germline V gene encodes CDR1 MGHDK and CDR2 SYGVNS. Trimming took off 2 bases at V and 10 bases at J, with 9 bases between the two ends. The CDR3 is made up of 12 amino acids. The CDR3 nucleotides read TGTGCCAGCAGTGAACAGGGGTACGAGCAGTTCTTC. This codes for CASSEQGYEQFF.

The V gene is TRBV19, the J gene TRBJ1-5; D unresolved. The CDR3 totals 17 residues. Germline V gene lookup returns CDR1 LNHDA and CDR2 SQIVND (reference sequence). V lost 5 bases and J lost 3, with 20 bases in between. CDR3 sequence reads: CASSPRGATLANQPQHF. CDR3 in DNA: TGTGCCAGTAGTCCCCGGGGAGCAACTTTAGCCAATCAGCCCCAGCATTTT.

In nucleotides, the CDR3 is TGTGCCACCAGTGATCTTACAGGGGGCAGGAAGGAAAAACTGTTTTTT. It specifies CATSDLTGGRKEKLFF. The V and J genes are TRBV24-1 and TRBJ1-4, with TRBD1 matching over 9 bases. J lost 8 bases, V lost 3 bases, and 9 bases had no gene match. The CDR3 has 16 residues. CDR1 is KGHDR and CDR2 is SFDVKD in the germline V gene.

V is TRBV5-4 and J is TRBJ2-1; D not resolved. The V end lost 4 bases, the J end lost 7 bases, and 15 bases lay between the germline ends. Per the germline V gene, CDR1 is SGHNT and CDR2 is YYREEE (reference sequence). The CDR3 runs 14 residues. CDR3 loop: CASSVPPGVNEQFF. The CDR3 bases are TGTGCCAGCAGCGTACCACCAGGCGTAAATGAGCAGTTCTTC.

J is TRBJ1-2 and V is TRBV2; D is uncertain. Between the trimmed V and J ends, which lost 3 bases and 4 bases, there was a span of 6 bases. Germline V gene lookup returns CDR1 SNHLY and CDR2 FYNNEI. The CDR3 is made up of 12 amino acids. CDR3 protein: CASSDTVYGYTF. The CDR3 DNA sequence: TGTGCCAGCAGTGACACAGTCTATGGCTACACCTTC. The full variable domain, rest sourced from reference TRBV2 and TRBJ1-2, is EPEVTQTPSHQVTQMGQEVILRCVPISNHLYFYWYRQILGQKVEFLVSFYNNEISEKSEIFDDQFSVERPDGSNFTLKIRSTKLEDSAMYFCASSDTVYGYTFGSGTRLTVV.

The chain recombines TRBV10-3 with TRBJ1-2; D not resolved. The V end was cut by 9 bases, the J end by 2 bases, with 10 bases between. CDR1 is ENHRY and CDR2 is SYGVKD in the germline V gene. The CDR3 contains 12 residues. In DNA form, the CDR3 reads TGTGCCATAACCCCCGGGAACTATGGCTACACCTTC. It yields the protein CAITPGNYGYTF.

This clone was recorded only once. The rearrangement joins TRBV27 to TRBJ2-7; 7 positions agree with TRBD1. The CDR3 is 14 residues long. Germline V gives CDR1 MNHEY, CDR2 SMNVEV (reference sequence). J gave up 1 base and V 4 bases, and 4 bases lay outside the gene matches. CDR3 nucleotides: TGTGCCAGCAGTTCGGGACAGTTATCCTACGAGCAGTACTTC. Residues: CASSSGQLSYEQYF.

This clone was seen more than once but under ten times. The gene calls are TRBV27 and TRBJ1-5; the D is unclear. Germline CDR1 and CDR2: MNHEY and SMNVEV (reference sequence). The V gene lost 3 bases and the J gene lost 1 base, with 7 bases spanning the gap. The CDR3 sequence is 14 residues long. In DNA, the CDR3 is TGTGCCAGCAGTTTCACGGGAAGCAATCAGCCCCAGCATTTT. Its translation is CASSFTGSNQPQHF.

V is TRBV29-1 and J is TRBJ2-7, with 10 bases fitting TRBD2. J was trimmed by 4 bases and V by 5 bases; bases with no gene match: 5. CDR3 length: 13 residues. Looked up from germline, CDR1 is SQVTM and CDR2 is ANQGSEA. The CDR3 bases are TGCAGCGTTAGTTCTAGCGGGAGATACGAGCAGTACTTC. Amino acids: CSVSSSGRYEQYF.

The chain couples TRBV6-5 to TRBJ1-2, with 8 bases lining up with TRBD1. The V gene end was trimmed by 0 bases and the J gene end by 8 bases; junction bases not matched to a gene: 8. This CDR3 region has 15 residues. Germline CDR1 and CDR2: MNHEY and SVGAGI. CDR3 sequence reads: CASSYSWQGAKGYTF. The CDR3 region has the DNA TGTGCCAGCAGTTACTCGTGGCAGGGGGCTAAGGGCTACACCTTC.